The next 29 T cell receptor beta chains were all read from a single sample in a study of blood T cell repertoires in COVID-19 (dated by TCRdb to about 2020). The library was made by the immunoSEQ multiplex PCR assay. Not all clones reach the TCRdb copy of this immuneACCESS table, which keeps in-frame sequences only. Checked studies attribute under half of the gap to unresolved V genes and leave the rest unexplained. This sample holds some 20,000 clones; over 65% were observed only once. Of the sample, about 6.1% is held by the ten largest clones. Sequenced: peripheral blood. These receptor sequences come from a human donor in a cohort sampled during active COVID-19.

The chain combines TRBV14 with TRBJ2-3; TRBD1 matches 9 bases. Trimming at V came to 4 bases and at J to 1 base, leaving 6 bases not matched to a gene. Germline V gene lookup returns CDR1 SGHDN and CDR2 FVKESK. There are 16 residues in the CDR3. The CDR3 here is CASSLLQGAGTDTQYF. As DNA, the CDR3 is TGTGCCAGCAGCCTGCTACAGGGGGCTGGCACAGATACGCAGTATTTT.

The V call is TRBV7-9, the J call TRBJ2-3; D not resolved. V was clipped by 5 bases and J by 5 bases, with 14 bases between them. The germline V gene encodes CDR1 SEHNR and CDR2 FQNEAQ (reference sequence). CDR3 length: 14 amino acids. The chain's CDR3 is CASSPTLRGDTQYF. The CDR3 region has the DNA TGTGCCAGCAGCCCGACCCTGAGAGGAGATACGCAGTATTTT.

The chain couples TRBV28 to TRBJ2-7; 7 positions match TRBD2. Germline V gene sequence: CDR1 MDHEN, CDR2 SYDVKM. V lost 5 bases, J lost 2 bases, and 6 bases stayed unmatched. This CDR3 is 14 amino acids long. The CDR3 region is CASSTPSGTYEQYF. Written as DNA, the CDR3 is TGTGCCAGCAGTACCCCTAGCGGTACCTACGAGCAGTACTTC. The variable domain in full, completed from reference TRBV28 and TRBJ2-7, reads DVKVTQSSRYLVKRTGEKVFLECVQDMDHENMFWYRQDPGLGLRLIYFSYDVKMKEKGDIPEGYSVSREKKERFSLILESASTNQTSMYLCASSTPSGTYEQYFGPGTRLTVT.

This chain's CDR3 is CASTSGTVTYEQYF. The CDR3 region has the DNA TGTGCCAGCACCTCCGGGACAGTCACCTACGAGCAGTACTTC. This chain uses TRBV6-6 with TRBJ2-7; TRBD1 matches 7 bases. There are 14 residues in the CDR3. Germline values: CDR1 MNHNY, CDR2 SVGAGI (reference sequence). J gave up 2 bases and V 7 bases, and 8 bases lay outside the gene matches.

The CDR3 protein is CASSLLAGALLVETQYF. CDR3 nucleotide sequence: TGTGCCAGCTCACTCCTAGCGGGAGCGTTATTGGTAGAGACCCAGTACTTC. V gene TRBV18 combines with J gene TRBJ2-5; 10 bases match TRBD2. The CDR3 is 17 residues long. Trimming took 4 bases from V and 4 from J; bases not matched to a gene: 12. The germline gives CDR1 KGHSH, CDR2 LQKENI.

The chain has TRBV28 and TRBJ1-4; D call uncertain. The germline V and J ends were trimmed by 5 bases and 7 bases, with 8 bases remaining between them. Germline V CDR1 and CDR2: MDHEN, SYDVKM. The length of the CDR3 is 12 residues. The CDR3 spells CASSVTLEKLFF. DNA for the CDR3: TGTGCCAGCAGTGTAACTCTTGAAAAACTGTTTTTT.

The chain combines TRBV11-2 with TRBJ2-5; the D gene is possibly TRBD2 (6 bases). Trimming took 1 base from V and 2 from J, leaving 23 bases between them. Germline V gene lookup returns CDR1 SGHAT and CDR2 FQNNGV. CDR3 length: 19 amino acids. CDR3 bases: TGTGCCAGCAGCTTAGTTGGGGGGAGTTGGGACGGGATGCAAGAGACCCAGTACTTC. Amino acids: CASSLVGGSWDGMQETQYF.

The chain links TRBV28 to TRBJ1-2; D is unresolved. CDR1 MDHEN and CDR2 SYDVKM come from the germline V gene. V was clipped by 5 bases and J by 7 bases, with 14 bases between them. The CDR3 has 13 residues. The CDR3 DNA sequence: TGTGCCAGCAGTACGACCCAGGTTTCTGGCTACACCTTC. Amino acids: CASSTTQVSGYTF.

This sequence joins TRBV11-3 and TRBJ2-7, with TRBD1 matching 9 bases. There are 13 residues in the CDR3. Germline V gene sequence: CDR1 SGHNT, CDR2 YENEEA. V shed 5 bases and J 3 bases; nucleotides not matched to a gene: 2. The CDR3 loop is CASSPDRGYEQYF. The DNA for the CDR3 is TGTGCCAGCAGCCCGGACAGGGGCTACGAGCAGTACTTC.

The chain is built from TRBV9 and TRBJ1-1; maybe TRBD1 (5 bases). This CDR3 spans 15 amino acids. The V and J ends lost 1 base and 1 base respectively, with 11 bases between them. Germline V gives CDR1 SGDLS, CDR2 YYNGEE. This CDR3 is CASSVSGLANTEAFF. The CDR3 bases are TGTGCCAGCAGCGTATCAGGGCTTGCGAACACTGAAGCTTTCTTT. Based on the CDR3 plus reference TRBV9 and TRBJ1-1, the full variable domain is DSGVTQTPKHLITATGQRVTLRCSPRSGDLSVYWYQQSLDQGLQFLIQYYNGEERAKGNILERFSAQQFPDLHSELNLSSLELGDSALYFCASSVSGLANTEAFFGQGTRLTVV.

The chain joins TRBV28 to TRBJ1-2, with unresolved D. Deletions cut 5 bases from V and 5 bases from J, with 30 bases between. The CDR3 sequence is 19 residues long. Looked up from germline, CDR1 is MDHEN and CDR2 is SYDVKM. CDR3 sequence: CASSHPDRSRVFGFYGYTF. The CDR3 nucleotides are TGTGCCAGCAGTCACCCTGATAGGTCTCGGGTATTCGGTTTTTATGGCTACACCTTC.

This clone was recorded only once. CDR3 DNA sequence: TGTGCCAGCAGCCCTAGCGGGAGTTACGAGCAGTACTTC. This encodes CASSPSGSYEQYF. This sequence joins TRBV7-9 and TRBJ2-7; 10 bases align to TRBD2. This CDR3 region has 13 residues. Germline-derived CDR1 and CDR2 are SEHNR and FQNEAQ (reference sequence). Unmatched junction bases numbered 2, after V lost 5 bases and J lost 4 bases.

This clone showed up just a few times. The CDR3 spells CASSRQAQETQYF. The CDR3 DNA is TGTGCCAGCAGTAGACAGGCCCAAGAGACCCAGTACTTC. This rearrangement joins TRBV6-5 to TRBJ2-5; tentatively, D is TRBD1 (6 bases). The germline V and J ends were trimmed by 5 bases and 1 base, with 8 bases remaining between them. This CDR3 spans 13 amino acids. Germline V CDR1 and CDR2: MNHEY, SVGAGI.

The chain carries TRBV6-1 and TRBJ2-1, with 12 nucleotides matching TRBD2. J was trimmed by 7 bases and V by 1 base; bases with no gene match: 2. The CDR3 contains 15 residues. Germline assignment: CDR1 MNHNS and CDR2 SASEGT. The CDR3 coding sequence is TGTGCCAGCAGTGAAGAGACTAGCGGGGGAAATGAGCAGTTCTTC. Translation gives CASSEETSGGNEQFF.

The chain uses TRBV18 and TRBJ2-7, with 8 bases matching TRBD1. V lost 10 bases to trimming and J lost 2 bases; unmatched junction nucleotides: 10. CDR3 length: 14 residues. Germline CDR1 is KGHSH and CDR2 is LQKENI. DNA for the CDR3: TGTGCCACCCGAGGCGGGACAGGAACCTACGAGCAGTACTTC. It codes for CATRGGTGTYEQYF.

The V call is TRBV6-6, the J call TRBJ2-1; 9 nucleotides line up with TRBD1. Germline CDR1 and CDR2: MNHNY and SVGAGI (reference sequence). The CDR3 has 15 residues. The V gene end was trimmed by 6 bases and the J gene end by 6 bases; junction bases not matched to a gene: 9. The CDR3 coding sequence is TGTGCCAGCAGAGACGGGACAGGGATTTTCAATGAGCAGTTCTTC. Its translation: CASRDGTGIFNEQFF.

The J gene is TRBJ1-1, the V gene TRBV4-1; D is possibly TRBD1 (6 bases). Germline V gene lookup returns CDR1 MGHRA and CDR2 YSYEKL. The CDR3 consists of 16 residues. Trimming shortened V by 5 bases and J by 3 bases, and 19 bases separated the two germline ends. The CDR3 region is CASSVVNRDGYTEAFF. DNA for the CDR3: TGCGCCAGCAGCGTCGTCAACAGGGACGGTTACACTGAAGCTTTCTTT.

This chain joins TRBV21-1 and TRBJ2-7; whether TRBD2, the table's D call, matches the DNA was not checked. TRBV21-1 is noted as a pseudogene. This CDR3 contains 20 residues. The DNA of the CDR3 is TGTGCCAGCAGCAAAGGAGCGGGGACTAGCGGGAGTTTTGATTCCTACGAGCAGTACTTC. Translated, it gives CASSKGAGTSGSFDSYEQYF.

The chain joins TRBV10-2 to TRBJ1-1, with D unclear. V was trimmed by 3 bases and J by 4 bases, leaving 9 bases between them. CDR1 and CDR2 from the germline V gene are WSHSY and SAAADI. This CDR3 region has 13 residues. CDR3 region: CASSEQSATEAFF. CDR3 coding DNA: TGCGCCAGCAGTGAACAGTCGGCCACTGAAGCTTTCTTT.

The V and J genes are TRBV11-1 and TRBJ2-2, with 7 bases fitting TRBD1. Germline CDR1 reads SGHAT; CDR2 reads FQDESV (reference sequence). CDR3 length: 14 residues. Trimming cost V 4 bases and J 7 bases; bases outside gene matches: 6. Here the CDR3 DNA reads TGTGCCAGCAGCTCACAGGGGTTGGGCGGGGAGCTGTTTTTT. This sequence encodes CASSSQGLGGELFF.

This clone is a singleton in its sample. This chain uses TRBV19 with TRBJ2-1; TRBD2 is a possible D gene (5 bases). V shed 3 bases and J shed 12 bases, with 15 bases lying between them. Germline V gives CDR1 LNHDA, CDR2 SQIVND (reference sequence). The CDR3 is 13 amino acids. CDR3 coding DNA: TGTGCCAGTAGTATTGGGGAGAGAAAGACGCAGTTCTTC. It translates to CASSIGERKTQFF.

The J gene is TRBJ2-7, the V gene TRBV5-1; maybe TRBD1 (6 bases). Germline V CDR1 and CDR2: SGHRS, YFSETQ. The CDR3 length is 19 residues. V was clipped by 5 bases and J by 2 bases, with 29 bases between them. The CDR3 here is CASSTKGQPDPISPYEQYF. DNA for the CDR3: TGCGCCAGCAGTACGAAAGGACAGCCCGATCCTATTAGCCCCTACGAGCAGTACTTC.

The chain joins TRBV5-4 to TRBJ2-7, with a possible D match to TRBD2 (5 bases). CDR3 length equals 12 residues. V was cut by 3 bases and J by 3 bases, with 7 bases left in between. Germline V gives CDR1 SGHNT, CDR2 YYREEE (reference sequence). The CDR3 loop reads CASSWGDYEQYF. DNA of the CDR3: TGTGCCAGCAGCTGGGGAGACTACGAGCAGTACTTC.

The chain is built from TRBV2 and TRBJ1-3, with 7 bases that match TRBD1. Trimming took 4 bases from V and 0 from J; bases not matched to a gene: 15. Germline loops: CDR1 SNHLY, CDR2 FYNNEI. The CDR3 consists of 19 residues. This CDR3 reads CASSGRDSKRVSSGNTIYF. In nucleotides, the CDR3 is TGTGCCAGCAGTGGCCGGGACAGTAAACGGGTGAGCTCTGGAAACACCATATATTTT.

The CDR3 loop reads CATADSYYGYTF. The CDR3 DNA is TGTGCCACCGCCGACAGCTATTATGGCTACACCTTC. This chain uses TRBV19 with TRBJ1-2; D is possibly TRBD1 (5 bases). From germline, CDR1 is LNHDA and CDR2 SQIVND (reference sequence). The CDR3 runs 12 residues. V was trimmed by 10 bases and J by 5 bases, leaving 14 bases between them.

The rearrangement links TRBV4-1 to TRBJ2-5; 9 bases fit TRBD1. Germline CDR1 MGHRA, CDR2 YSYEKL. V was clipped by 4 bases and J by 4 bases; unmatched bases: 7. The CDR3 covers 15 residues. The CDR3: CASSRPGQGVETQYF. CDR3 nucleotides: TGCGCCAGCAGCCGCCCGGGACAGGGCGTAGAGACCCAGTACTTC.

This clone is a singleton in its sample. The chain couples TRBV3-1 (or the pseudogene TRBV3-2) to TRBJ1-2, with 12 bases that match TRBD1. With 4 bases clipped from V and 8 bases from J, the junction kept 11 bases outside the gene matches. This CDR3 has 16 residues. Germline lookup yields CDR1 LGHDT and CDR2 YNNKEL (reference sequence). CDR3 loop: CASSRGQGAKSRGYTF. The CDR3 DNA follows: TGTGCCAGCAGCCGGGGACAGGGGGCGAAGTCCCGCGGCTACACCTTC.

This chain joins TRBV11-3 and TRBJ2-2; 8 bases are shared with TRBD1. Germline V gene sequence: CDR1 SGHNT, CDR2 YENEEA. The CDR3 runs to 17 residues. V lost 3 bases, J lost 5 bases, and 11 bases stayed unmatched. CDR3 sequence reads: CASSFQGASPATGELFF. The CDR3 DNA is TGTGCCAGCAGCTTCCAGGGGGCTAGCCCTGCGACCGGGGAGCTGTTTTTT.

The V call is TRBV10-3, the J call TRBJ2-5; D possibly corresponds to TRBD2 (6 bases). Germline CDR1 reads ENHRY; CDR2 reads SYGVKD. CDR3 length: 14 residues. The germline V and J ends were trimmed by 9 bases and 4 bases, with 18 bases remaining between them. CDR3 sequence: CAMRSERGSETQYF. In nucleotides, the CDR3 is TGTGCCATGAGGAGTGAACGGGGGTCAGAGACCCAGTACTTC.